Detailed here is one T cell receptor beta chain. Its cognate antigen is unknown. Sorted subsets were amplified in replicate PCRs using around 220 ng DNA, approximately 30,000 T cell genomes. Generated by immunoSEQ multiplex PCR, the TCRdb table keeps only in-frame clones and is missing some. The repertoire holds about 980,000 clones, around 80% seen once, with about 1.5% in the top ten. The sample belongs to a study of shared clonotypes between healthy human individuals. V dropped 5 bases and J dropped 0; count of bases not matched to a gene: 4. The length of the CDR3 is 15 residues. Germline V gene data show CDR1 as SNHLY and CDR2 as FYNNEI. General study results and limits: Around 5.3% of naive CD4 clonotypes were shared across a few donors. What naive subsets generally showed was a larger estimated richness than memory subsets showed. The low donor count limited represented genetic and exposure-history diversity.

What was sequenced was memory CD4+ T cells sorted from blood. As for subset: CD45RA-negative fraction. The chain carries TRBV2 and TRBJ1-3; 7 bases agree with TRBD1. This clonotype was sampled from a man aged 18 to 29 in good health. CDR3 amino acids: CASSNGQASGNTIYF. CDR3 sequence (DNA): TGTGCCAGCAGTAACGGACAGGCCTCTGGAAACACCATATATTTT. The whole variable domain, remainder taken from reference TRBV2 and TRBJ1-3, is EPEVTQTPSHQVTQMGQEVILRCVPISNHLYFYWYRQILGQKVEFLVSFYNNEISEKSEIFDDQFSVERPDGSNFTLKIRSTKLEDSAMYFCASSNGQASGNTIYFGEGSWLTVV.